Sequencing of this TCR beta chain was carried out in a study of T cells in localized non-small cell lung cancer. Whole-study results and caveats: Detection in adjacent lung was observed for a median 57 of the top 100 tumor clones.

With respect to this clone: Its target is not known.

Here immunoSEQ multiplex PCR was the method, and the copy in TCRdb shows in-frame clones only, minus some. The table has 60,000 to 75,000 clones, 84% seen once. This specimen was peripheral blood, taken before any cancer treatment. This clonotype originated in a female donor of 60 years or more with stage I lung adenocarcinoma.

CDR3 amino acids: CASSERRLETQYF. The CDR3 DNA reads TGTGCCAGCAGTGAACGCCGTCTGGAGACCCAGTACTTC. This chain connects TRBV2 to TRBJ2-5; D unresolved. Germline values: CDR1 SNHLY, CDR2 FYNNEI. V dropped 2 bases and J dropped 5 bases, with 9 bases sitting between them. CDR3 length: 13 amino acids.